This entry concerns a single TCR beta chain. Its cognate antigen is unknown. This specimen comes from a study of CD8+CD57+ T cells in acquired aplastic anemia. Overall study context: Mean yield of DNA from sorted CD4+ and CD8+ cells was about 3.2 ug. Study findings and constraints: Patients and controls turned out to have twenty-nine CD8+ CDR3 sequences in common.

Profiles of TCR beta VDJ and CDR3 were generated from a genomic DNA template. TCRdb reanalysed the reads using MiXCR and keeps one entry per CDR3 protein. The top ten hold 13% of the sample, which has around 200,000 distinct CDR3 sequences, 45% to 60% seen once. Germline V CDR1 and CDR2: ENHRY, SYGVKD. V was trimmed by 6 bases and J by 3 bases, leaving 6 bases between them. The CDR3 contains 11 residues. Only patients with CD8+CD57+ cell expansion on flow cytometry were chosen for sequencing. V and J are TRBV10-3 and TRBJ2-7; D is undetermined. This receptor was obtained from a human donor with aplastic anemia. The material sequenced was sorted CD4+, CD8+, or CD8+CD57+ T cells (not recorded which) from PBMCs. As DNA, the CDR3 is TGTGCCATCAGGGAACACTACGAGCAGTACTTC. This translates into CAIREHYEQYF.